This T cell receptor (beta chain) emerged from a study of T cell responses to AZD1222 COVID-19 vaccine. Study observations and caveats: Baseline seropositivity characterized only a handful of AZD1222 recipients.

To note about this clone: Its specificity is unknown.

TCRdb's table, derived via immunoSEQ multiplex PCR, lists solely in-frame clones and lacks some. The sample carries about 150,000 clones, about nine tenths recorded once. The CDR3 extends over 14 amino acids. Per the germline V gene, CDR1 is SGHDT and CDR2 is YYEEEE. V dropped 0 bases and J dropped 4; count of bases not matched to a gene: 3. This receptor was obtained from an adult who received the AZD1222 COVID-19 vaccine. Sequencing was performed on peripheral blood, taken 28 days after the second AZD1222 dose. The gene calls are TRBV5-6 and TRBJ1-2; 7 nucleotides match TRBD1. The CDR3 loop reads CASSLDRGSYGYTF. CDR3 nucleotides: TGTGCCAGCAGCTTGGACAGGGGAAGCTATGGCTACACCTTC.